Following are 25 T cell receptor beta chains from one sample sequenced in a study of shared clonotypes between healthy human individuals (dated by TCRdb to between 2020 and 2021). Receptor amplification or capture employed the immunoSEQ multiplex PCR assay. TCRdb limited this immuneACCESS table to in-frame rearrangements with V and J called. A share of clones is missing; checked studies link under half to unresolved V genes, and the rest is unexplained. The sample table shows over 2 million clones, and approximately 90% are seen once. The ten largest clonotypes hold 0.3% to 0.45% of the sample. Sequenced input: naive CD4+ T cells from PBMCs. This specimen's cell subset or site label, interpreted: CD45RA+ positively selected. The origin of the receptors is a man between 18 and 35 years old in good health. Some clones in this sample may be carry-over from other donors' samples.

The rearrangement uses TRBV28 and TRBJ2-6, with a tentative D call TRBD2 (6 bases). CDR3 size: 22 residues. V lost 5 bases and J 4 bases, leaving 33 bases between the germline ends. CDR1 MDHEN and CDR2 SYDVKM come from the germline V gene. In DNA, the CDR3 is TGTGCCAGCAGTCCCAATCGCCGGTGGCAGCTGGCCTCAAGCGGGGGGGCCAACGTCCTGACTTTC. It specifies CASSPNRRWQLASSGGANVLTF.

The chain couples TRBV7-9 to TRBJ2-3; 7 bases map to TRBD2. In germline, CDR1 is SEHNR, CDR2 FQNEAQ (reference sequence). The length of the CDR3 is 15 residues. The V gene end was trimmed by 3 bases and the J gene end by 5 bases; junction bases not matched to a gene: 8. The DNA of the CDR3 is TGTGCCAGCAGCTTTCAAGGGAGGGCTGGAGATACGCAGTATTTT. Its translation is CASSFQGRAGDTQYF.

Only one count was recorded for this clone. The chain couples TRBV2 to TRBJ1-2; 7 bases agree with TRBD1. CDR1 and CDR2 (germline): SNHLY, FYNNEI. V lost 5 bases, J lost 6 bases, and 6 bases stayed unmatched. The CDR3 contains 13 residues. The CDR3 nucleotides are TGTGCCAGCAGTCGGACAGGTTATGATGGCTACACCTTC. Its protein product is CASSRTGYDGYTF.

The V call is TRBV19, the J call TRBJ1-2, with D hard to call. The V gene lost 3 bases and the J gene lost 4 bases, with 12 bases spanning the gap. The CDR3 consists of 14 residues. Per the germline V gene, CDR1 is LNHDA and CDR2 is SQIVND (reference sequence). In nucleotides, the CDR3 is TGTGCCAGTAGTATCGCGGGAAGGGCCTATGGCTACACCTTC. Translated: CASSIAGRAYGYTF.

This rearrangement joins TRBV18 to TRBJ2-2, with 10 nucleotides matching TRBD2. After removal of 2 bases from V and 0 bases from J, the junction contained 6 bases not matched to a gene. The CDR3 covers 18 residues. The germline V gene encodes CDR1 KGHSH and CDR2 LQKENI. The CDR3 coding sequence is TGTGCCAGCTCACCAACCCTAGCGGGAGTTGCGAACACCGGGGAGCTGTTTTTT. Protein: CASSPTLAGVANTGELFF. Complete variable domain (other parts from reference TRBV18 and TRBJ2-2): NAGVMQNPRHLVRRRGQEARLRCSPMKGHSHVYWYRQLPEEGLKFMVYLQKENIIDESGMPKERFSAEFPKEGPSILRIQQVVRGDSAAYFCASSPTLAGVANTGELFFGEGSRLTVL.

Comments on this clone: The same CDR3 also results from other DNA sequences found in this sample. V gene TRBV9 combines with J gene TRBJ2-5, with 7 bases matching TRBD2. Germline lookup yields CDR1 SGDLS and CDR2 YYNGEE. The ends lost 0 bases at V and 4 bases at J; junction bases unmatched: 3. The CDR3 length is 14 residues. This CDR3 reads CASSVGGGRETQYF. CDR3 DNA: TGTGCCAGCAGCGTAGGGGGAGGGCGAGAGACCCAGTACTTC.

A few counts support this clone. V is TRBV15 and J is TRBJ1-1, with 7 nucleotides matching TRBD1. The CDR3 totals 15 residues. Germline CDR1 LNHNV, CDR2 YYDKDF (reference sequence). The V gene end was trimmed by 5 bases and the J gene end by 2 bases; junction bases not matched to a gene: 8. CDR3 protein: CATSPRDSRNTEAFF. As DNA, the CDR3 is TGTGCCACCAGCCCCCGGGACAGCAGAAACACTGAAGCTTTCTTT.

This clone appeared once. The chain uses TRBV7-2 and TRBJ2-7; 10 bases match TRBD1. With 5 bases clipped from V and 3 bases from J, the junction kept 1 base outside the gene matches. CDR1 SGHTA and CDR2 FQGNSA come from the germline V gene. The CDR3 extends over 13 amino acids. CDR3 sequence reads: CASSGTGDYEQYF. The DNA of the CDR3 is TGTGCCAGCAGCGGGACAGGGGACTACGAGCAGTACTTC. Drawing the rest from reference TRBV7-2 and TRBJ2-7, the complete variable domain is GAGVSQSPSNKVTEKGKDVELRCDPISGHTALYWYRQSLGQGLEFLIYFQGNSAPDKSGLPSDRFSAERTGGSVSTLTIQRTQQEDSAVYLCASSGTGDYEQYFGPGTRLTVT.

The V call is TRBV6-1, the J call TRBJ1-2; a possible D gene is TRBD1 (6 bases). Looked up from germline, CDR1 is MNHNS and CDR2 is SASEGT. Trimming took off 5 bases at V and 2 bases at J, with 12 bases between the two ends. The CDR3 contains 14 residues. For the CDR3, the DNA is TGTGCCAGCAGTAGAGGGGGAACAAACTATGGCTACACCTTC. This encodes CASSRGGTNYGYTF.

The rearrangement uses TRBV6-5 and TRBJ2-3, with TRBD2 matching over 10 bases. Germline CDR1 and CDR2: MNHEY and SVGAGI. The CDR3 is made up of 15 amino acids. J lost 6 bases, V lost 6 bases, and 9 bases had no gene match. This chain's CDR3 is CASRSGRAGGDTQYF. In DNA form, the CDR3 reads TGTGCCAGCAGAAGCGGGAGGGCTGGGGGGGATACGCAGTATTTT.

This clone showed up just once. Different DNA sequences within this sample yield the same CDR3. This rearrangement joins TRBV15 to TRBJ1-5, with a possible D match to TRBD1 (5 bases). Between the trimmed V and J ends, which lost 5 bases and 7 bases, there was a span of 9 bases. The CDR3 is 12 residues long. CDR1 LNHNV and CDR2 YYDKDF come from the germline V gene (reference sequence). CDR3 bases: TGTGCCACCAGCCGGGACGCACAGCCCCAGCATTTT. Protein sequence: CATSRDAQPQHF.

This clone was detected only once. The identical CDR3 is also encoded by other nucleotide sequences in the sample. The DNA of the CDR3 is TGTGCCAGCAGCGTAGCTGACAATGAGCAGTTCTTC. Translating it yields CASSVADNEQFF. This sequence joins TRBV9 and TRBJ2-1; D is unclear. Germline assignment: CDR1 SGDLS and CDR2 YYNGEE. Deletions cut 0 bases from V and 5 bases from J, with 3 bases between. This CDR3 contains 12 residues.

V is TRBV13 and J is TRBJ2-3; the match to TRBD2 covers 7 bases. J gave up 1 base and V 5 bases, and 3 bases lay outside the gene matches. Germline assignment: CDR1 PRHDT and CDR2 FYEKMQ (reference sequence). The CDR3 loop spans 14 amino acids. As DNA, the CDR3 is TGTGCCAGCAGCCGGGCGGGAGGCACAGATACGCAGTATTTT. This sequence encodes CASSRAGGTDTQYF.

This CDR3 is CASSMNARANEKLFF. CDR3 sequence (DNA): TGTGCCAGTAGTATGAATGCACGGGCTAATGAAAAACTGTTTTTT. This chain uses TRBV19 with TRBJ1-4; D is undetermined. This CDR3 region has 15 residues. Germline V gene sequence: CDR1 LNHDA, CDR2 SQIVND (reference sequence). Between the trimmed V and J ends, which lost 3 bases and 3 bases, there was a span of 11 bases. Full variable domain (missing parts from reference TRBV19 and TRBJ1-4): DGGITQSPKYLFRKEGQNVTLSCEQNLNHDAMYWYRQDPGQGLRLIYYSQIVNDFQKGDIAEGYSVSREKKESFPLTVTSAQKNPTAFYLCASSMNARANEKLFFGSGTQLSVL.

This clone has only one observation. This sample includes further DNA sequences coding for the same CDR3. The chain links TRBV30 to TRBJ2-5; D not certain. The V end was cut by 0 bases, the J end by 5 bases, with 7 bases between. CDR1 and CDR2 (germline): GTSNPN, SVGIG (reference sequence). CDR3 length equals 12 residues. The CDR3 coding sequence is TGTGCCTGGAGTGTACGCAGGGAGACCCAGTACTTC. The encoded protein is CAWSVRRETQYF.

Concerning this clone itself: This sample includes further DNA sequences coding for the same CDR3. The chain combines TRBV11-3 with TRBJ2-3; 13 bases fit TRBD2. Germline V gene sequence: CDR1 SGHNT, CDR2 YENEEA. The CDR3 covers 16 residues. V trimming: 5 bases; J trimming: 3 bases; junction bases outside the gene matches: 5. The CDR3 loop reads CASSLGLAGVTDTQYF. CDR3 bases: TGTGCCAGCAGCCTCGGACTAGCGGGAGTTACAGATACGCAGTATTTT.

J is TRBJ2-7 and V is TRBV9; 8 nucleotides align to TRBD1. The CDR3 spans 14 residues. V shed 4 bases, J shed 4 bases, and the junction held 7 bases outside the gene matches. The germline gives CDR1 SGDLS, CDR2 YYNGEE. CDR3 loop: CASSLTGAGYEQYF. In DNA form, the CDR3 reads TGTGCCAGCAGCCTGACAGGGGCGGGGTACGAGCAGTACTTC.

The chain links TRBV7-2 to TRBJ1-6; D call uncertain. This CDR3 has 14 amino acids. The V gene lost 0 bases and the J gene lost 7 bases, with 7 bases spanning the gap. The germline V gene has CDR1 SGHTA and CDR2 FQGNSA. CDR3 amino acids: CASSLAVLNSPLHF. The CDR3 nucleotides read TGTGCCAGCAGCTTAGCGGTTCTCAATTCACCCCTCCACTTT.

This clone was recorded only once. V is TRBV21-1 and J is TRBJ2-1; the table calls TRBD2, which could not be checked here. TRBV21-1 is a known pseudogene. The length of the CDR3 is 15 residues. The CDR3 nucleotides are TGTGCCAGCAGTAAAAGGCCTAGCGGGACTAATGAGCAGTTCTTC. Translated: CASSKRPSGTNEQFF.

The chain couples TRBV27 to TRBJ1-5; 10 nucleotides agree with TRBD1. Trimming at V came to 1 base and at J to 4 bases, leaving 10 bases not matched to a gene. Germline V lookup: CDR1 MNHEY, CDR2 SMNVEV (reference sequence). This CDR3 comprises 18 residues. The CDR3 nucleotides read TGTGCCAGCAGTTTATTTGCCGGGACAGGGGAGAGGAATCAGCCCCAGCATTTT. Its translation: CASSLFAGTGERNQPQHF.

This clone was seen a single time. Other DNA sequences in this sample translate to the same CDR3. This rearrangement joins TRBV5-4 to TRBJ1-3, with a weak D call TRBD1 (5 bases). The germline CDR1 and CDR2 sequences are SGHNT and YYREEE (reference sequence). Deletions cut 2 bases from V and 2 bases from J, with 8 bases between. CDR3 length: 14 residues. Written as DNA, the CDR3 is TGTGCCAGCAGCTTAGTAGGGGCTGGAAACACCATATATTTT. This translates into CASSLVGAGNTIYF.

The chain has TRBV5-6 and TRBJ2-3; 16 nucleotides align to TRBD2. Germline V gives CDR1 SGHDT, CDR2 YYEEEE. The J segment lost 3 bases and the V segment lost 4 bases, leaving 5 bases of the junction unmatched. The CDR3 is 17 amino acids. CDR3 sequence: CASSLGLAGGPTDTQYF. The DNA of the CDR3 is TGTGCCAGCAGCCTGGGACTAGCGGGAGGGCCGACAGATACGCAGTATTTT.

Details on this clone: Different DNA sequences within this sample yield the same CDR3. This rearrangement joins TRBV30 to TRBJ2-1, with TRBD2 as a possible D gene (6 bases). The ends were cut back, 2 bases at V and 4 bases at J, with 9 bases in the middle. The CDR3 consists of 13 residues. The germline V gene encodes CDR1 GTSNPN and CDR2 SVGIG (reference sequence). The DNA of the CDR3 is TGTGCCTGGAGTTCGGGAGCATACAATGAGCAGTTCTTC. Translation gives CAWSSGAYNEQFF.

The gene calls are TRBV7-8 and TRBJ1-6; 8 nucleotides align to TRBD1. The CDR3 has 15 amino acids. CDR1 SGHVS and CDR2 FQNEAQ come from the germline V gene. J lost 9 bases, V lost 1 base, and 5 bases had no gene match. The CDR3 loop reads CASSLGTGYGSPLHF. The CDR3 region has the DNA TGTGCCAGCAGCTTAGGGACAGGGTACGGTTCACCCCTCCACTTT.

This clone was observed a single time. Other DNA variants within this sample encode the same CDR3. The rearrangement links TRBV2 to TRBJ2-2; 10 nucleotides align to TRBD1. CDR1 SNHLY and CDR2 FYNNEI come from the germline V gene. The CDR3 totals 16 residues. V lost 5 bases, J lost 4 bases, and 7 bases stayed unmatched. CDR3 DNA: TGTGCCAGCAGTAAACGACAGGGGGCGAGCACCGGGGAGCTGTTTTTT. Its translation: CASSKRQGASTGELFF.